Each of the 30 T cell receptor beta chains below was sequenced from the same sample in a study of CD4+ T cells in melanoma. Clones were sequenced by immunoSEQ multiplex PCR, and TCRdb holds only the in-frame ones, with some missing. The sample consists of over 100,000 clones, roughly 90% of them appearing once. Sequencing used peripheral blood. The receptors originated from a human donor with melanoma.

This CDR3 reads CASSPRAEGPSGELFF. The CDR3 nucleotides read TGTGCCAGCAGCCCCCGAGCGGAGGGCCCTTCCGGGGAGCTGTTTTTT. The chain joins TRBV11-2 to TRBJ2-2; D is perhaps TRBD2 (6 bases). Looked up from germline, CDR1 is SGHAT and CDR2 is FQNNGV. The V gene lost 5 bases and the J gene lost 6 bases, with 19 bases spanning the gap. This CDR3 spans 16 amino acids.

V and J are TRBV28 and TRBJ2-7; a possible D gene is TRBD2 (7 bases). Germline lookup yields CDR1 MDHEN and CDR2 SYDVKM. Trimming removed 4 bases from V and 2 bases from J, with 21 bases in between. This CDR3 spans 17 amino acids. The CDR3 region has the DNA TGTGCCAGCAGTTGGAGAACGGGGGGCCCAGAAGCCTACGAGCAGTACTTC. Residues: CASSWRTGGPEAYEQYF.

V usage is TRBV19 and J usage is TRBJ2-1, with 8 bases that match TRBD1. CDR3 length: 14 residues. CDR1 is LNHDA, CDR2 SQIVND, per germline (reference sequence). J lost 0 bases, V lost 6 bases, and 1 base had no gene match. The CDR3 region is CASRGTGSYNEQFF. The CDR3 nucleotides read TGTGCCAGTAGGGGGACAGGCTCCTACAATGAGCAGTTCTTC.

This chain uses TRBV4-3 with TRBJ1-6; D not certain. The germline V gene has CDR1 LGHNA and CDR2 YSLEER. There are 16 residues in the CDR3. Deletions cut 0 bases from V and 7 bases from J, with 13 bases between. Here the CDR3 reads CASSQEEGLSNSPLHF. CDR3 nucleotide sequence: TGCGCCAGCAGCCAAGAGGAGGGATTGAGCAATTCACCCCTCCACTTT.

The chain links TRBV28 to TRBJ2-3, with D possibly matching TRBD1 (6 bases). V lost 4 bases, J lost 2 bases, and 13 bases lay in between. The CDR3 runs to 15 residues. The V gene's germline CDR1 is MDHEN and CDR2 SYDVKM. CDR3: CASSSQGPNTDTQYF. The CDR3 nucleotides read TGTGCCAGCAGTTCTCAGGGGCCTAACACAGATACGCAGTATTTT. Combining the CDR3 with reference TRBV28 and TRBJ2-3 gives the whole variable domain DVKVTQSSRYLVKRTGEKVFLECVQDMDHENMFWYRQDPGLGLRLIYFSYDVKMKEKGDIPEGYSVSREKKERFSLILESASTNQTSMYLCASSSQGPNTDTQYFGPGTRLTVL.

The sample holds a few counts of this clone. The CDR3 reads CASSATSGGTGELFF. Written as DNA, the CDR3 is TGTGCCAGCAGCGCGACTAGCGGAGGCACCGGGGAGCTGTTTTTT. This chain links TRBV7-6 with TRBJ2-2, with 9 bases matching TRBD2. The CDR3 contains 15 residues. Trimming took 5 bases from V and 4 from J; bases not matched to a gene: 5. Germline-derived CDR1 and CDR2 are SGHVS and FNYEAQ.

V is TRBV28 and J is TRBJ2-3; 7 bases align to TRBD2. The ends lost 2 bases at V and 4 bases at J; junction bases unmatched: 9. The CDR3 has 16 amino acids. The germline CDR1 and CDR2 sequences are MDHEN and SYDVKM. The CDR3 DNA reads TGTGCCAGCAGTTTACACGGACTAGGTGTCTCAGATACGCAGTATTTT. This gives the protein CASSLHGLGVSDTQYF.

This chain uses TRBV5-1 with TRBJ2-5; 8 positions match TRBD1. CDR1 and CDR2 from the germline V gene are SGHRS and YFSETQ. Unmatched junction bases numbered 11, after V lost 3 bases and J lost 4 bases. CDR3 length: 16 residues. CDR3 amino acids: CASSSGQGLQLETQYF. The CDR3 bases are TGCGCCAGCAGCTCAGGACAGGGACTTCAACTAGAGACCCAGTACTTC.

The chain is built from TRBV11-2 and TRBJ1-5, with D unresolved. V lost 0 bases and J 6 bases, leaving 3 bases between the germline ends. Germline V gene data show CDR1 as SGHAT and CDR2 as FQNNGV. CDR3 length: 12 residues. In nucleotides, the CDR3 is TGTGCCAGCAGCTTAGAGGGTCAGCCCCAGCATTTT. Translated: CASSLEGQPQHF.

The J gene is TRBJ2-5, the V gene TRBV6-6, with D hard to call. V lost 8 bases, J lost 0 bases, and 10 bases lay in between. CDR1 and CDR2 (germline): MNHNY, SVGAGI (reference sequence). This CDR3 contains 13 residues. The CDR3: CASGPQNQETQYF. The DNA for the CDR3 is TGTGCCAGCGGGCCACAGAACCAAGAGACCCAGTACTTC.

The chain recombines TRBV4-2 with TRBJ2-7; possibly TRBD2 for D (5 bases). Germline-derived CDR1 and CDR2 are LGHNA and YNFKEQ. This CDR3 region has 15 residues. Trimming took off 4 bases at V and 4 bases at J, with 17 bases between the two ends. The CDR3: CASSPSPSSDYEQYF. DNA for the CDR3: TGTGCCAGCAGCCCCTCCCCAAGTAGCGATTACGAGCAGTACTTC.

This sequence joins TRBV28 and TRBJ1-1, with TRBD1 as a possible D gene (6 bases). The germline V gene encodes CDR1 MDHEN and CDR2 SYDVKM. This CDR3 is 14 amino acids long. Trimming left V 6 bases short and J 4 bases short, with 15 bases between. The CDR3 DNA reads as TGTGCCAGCAGGATAGCCGGGACATCCACTGAAGCTTTCTTT. Translated: CASRIAGTSTEAFF.

This chain links TRBV7-6 with TRBJ2-5, with a tentative D call TRBD1 (6 bases). This CDR3 comprises 16 residues. CDR1 is SGHVS and CDR2 is FNYEAQ in the germline V gene. V was trimmed by 5 bases and J by 3 bases, leaving 19 bases between them. CDR3 amino acids: CASSPTSAGGEETQYF. The CDR3, as DNA: TGTGCCAGCAGCCCTACTTCTGCTGGGGGCGAAGAGACCCAGTACTTC.

The chain links TRBV2 to TRBJ2-2, with a possible D match to TRBD1 (5 bases). Germline assignment: CDR1 SNHLY and CDR2 FYNNEI. Trimming removed 4 bases at V and 3 bases at J, with 9 bases between. This CDR3 has 14 amino acids. In nucleotides, the CDR3 is TGTGCCAGCAGTGTTGTGACAGACACCGGGGAGCTGTTTTTT. Its protein product is CASSVVTDTGELFF.

V is TRBV2 and J is TRBJ1-2, with 9 bases that match TRBD1. The germline V gene has CDR1 SNHLY and CDR2 FYNNEI. This CDR3 comprises 15 residues. Trimming at V came to 5 bases and at J to 4 bases, leaving 8 bases not matched to a gene. The CDR3 loop is CASSPGQGDSYGYTF. In DNA form, the CDR3 reads TGTGCCAGCAGTCCGGGACAGGGAGACAGCTATGGCTACACCTTC.

This clone was seen only once. The rearrangement uses TRBV5-1 and TRBJ1-2; 7 bases match TRBD1. CDR1 is SGHRS, CDR2 YFSETQ, per germline. Unmatched junction bases numbered 6, after V lost 1 base and J lost 0 bases. The CDR3 extends over 16 amino acids. DNA of the CDR3: TGCGCCAGCAGCTTGTCGACAGGGACCTCTAACTATGGCTACACCTTC. Translated: CASSLSTGTSNYGYTF.

The rearrangement links TRBV15 to TRBJ1-2, with D hard to call. V was shortened by 1 base and J by 5 bases, with 14 bases between the two germline ends. The CDR3 covers 15 residues. CDR1 and CDR2 from the germline V gene are LNHNV and YYDKDF (reference sequence). CDR3 protein: CATSRVANRLYGYTF. CDR3 in DNA: TGTGCCACCAGCAGAGTGGCGAACAGATTATATGGCTACACCTTC.

The rearrangement uses TRBV5-4 and TRBJ2-3, with 12 bases that match TRBD2. V lost 4 bases, J lost 5 bases, and 5 bases stayed unmatched. CDR3 length: 15 amino acids. Looked up from germline, CDR1 is SGHNT and CDR2 is YYREEE (reference sequence). The CDR3 loop is CASSPTSGSKDTQYF. The DNA for the CDR3 is TGTGCCAGCAGCCCGACTAGCGGGAGTAAAGATACGCAGTATTTT.

The V and J genes are TRBV10-3 and TRBJ2-7, with D perhaps matching TRBD2 (6 bases). This CDR3 comprises 15 residues. V lost 4 bases and J lost 3, with 16 bases in between. Germline V lookup: CDR1 ENHRY, CDR2 SYGVKD. As DNA, the CDR3 is TGTGCCATCAGTGGCGGGGTCCCCTCGGGCTACGAGCAGTACTTC. It translates to CAISGGVPSGYEQYF.

CDR3 region: CASSQGRGVADTQYF. The CDR3, as DNA: TGCGCCAGCAGCCAAGGTCGGGGCGTAGCAGATACGCAGTATTTT. V usage is TRBV4-1 and J usage is TRBJ2-3, with D perhaps assigned TRBD1 or TRBD2 (5 bases each). The V and J ends lost 1 base and 4 bases respectively, with 12 bases between them. CDR3 length: 15 amino acids. Per the germline V gene, CDR1 is MGHRA and CDR2 is YSYEKL.

The chain joins TRBV7-2 to TRBJ2-7; 9 bases line up with TRBD2. V was clipped by 5 bases and J by 5 bases; unmatched bases: 13. The CDR3 is made up of 16 amino acids. CDR1 is SGHTA and CDR2 is FQGNSA in the germline V gene. CDR3 DNA: TGTGCCAGCAGCCGTATTTCGCGGGAGGGCTTCAACGAGCAGTACTTC. Encoded protein: CASSRISREGFNEQYF. The full variable domain, with the rest looked up from reference TRBV7-2 and TRBJ2-7, is GAGVSQSPSNKVTEKGKDVELRCDPISGHTALYWYRQSLGQGLEFLIYFQGNSAPDKSGLPSDRFSAERTGGSVSTLTIQRTQQEDSAVYLCASSRISREGFNEQYFGPGTRLTVT.

This clone was counted once. One junction end does not reproduce the germline sequence, and a read error may be involved. The V gene is TRBV5-5, the J gene TRBJ2-1; D may be TRBD2 (6 bases). In germline, CDR1 is SGHKS, CDR2 YYEKEE (reference sequence). CDR3 size: 14 residues. The CDR3 DNA reads TGTGCCAGCAGCTTGGATCCCGGCGGGAATGTGCAGTTCTTC. This encodes CASSLDPGGNVQFF.

The chain recombines TRBV19 with TRBJ2-3; D is unclear. The V and J ends lost 5 bases and 2 bases respectively, with 11 bases between them. The CDR3 extends over 14 amino acids. Germline V CDR1 and CDR2: LNHDA, SQIVND (reference sequence). CDR3 region: CASSETRDTDTQYF. The CDR3 nucleotides are TGTGCCAGTAGTGAAACAAGGGACACAGATACGCAGTATTTT.

This chain joins TRBV11-2 and TRBJ1-1; D not resolved. Germline assignment: CDR1 SGHAT and CDR2 FQNNGV. The germline V and J ends were trimmed by 0 bases and 6 bases, with 8 bases remaining between them. There are 13 residues in the CDR3. CDR3 bases: TGTGCCAGCAGCTTAGATCTAACATCTGAAGCTTTCTTT. Amino acids: CASSLDLTSEAFF.

This sequence joins TRBV18 and TRBJ2-1; unclear D gene. V gave up 0 bases and J gave up 3 bases, with 12 bases separating them. Germline V lookup: CDR1 KGHSH, CDR2 LQKENI. The CDR3 is 16 amino acids. The CDR3 spells CASSPPSRKDYNEQFF. The CDR3 bases are TGTGCCAGCTCACCACCGTCGCGGAAGGACTACAATGAGCAGTTCTTC.

The chain is built from TRBV29-1 and TRBJ2-3; 7 bases are a match to TRBD2. Unmatched junction bases numbered 2, after V lost 1 base and J lost 4 bases. CDR3 length: 13 residues. Germline loops: CDR1 SQVTM, CDR2 ANQGSEA. CDR3 in amino acids: CSVEVGGADTQYF. CDR3 in DNA: TGCAGCGTTGAAGTGGGAGGGGCAGATACGCAGTATTTT.

V usage is TRBV5-1 and J usage is TRBJ2-7; no firm D call. The germline CDR1 and CDR2 sequences are SGHRS and YFSETQ. The CDR3 contains 14 residues. V lost 3 bases and J 0 bases, leaving 10 bases between the germline ends. CDR3 DNA sequence: TGCGCCAGCAGCTATGTCGGAGCCTCCTACGAGCAGTACTTC. Residues: CASSYVGASYEQYF.

This rearrangement joins TRBV7-9 to TRBJ1-6, with D hard to call. The CDR3 consists of 15 residues. Germline V gene sequence: CDR1 SEHNR, CDR2 FQNEAQ (reference sequence). V gave up 5 bases and J gave up 5 bases, with 13 bases separating them. CDR3 protein: CASSLLLVHNSPLHF. The CDR3 region has the DNA TGTGCCAGCAGCCTTCTCCTAGTGCATAATTCACCCCTCCACTTT.

This chain connects TRBV5-1 to TRBJ2-2; 9 bases are a match to TRBD1. Trimming took 4 bases from V and 5 from J; bases not matched to a gene: 6. The CDR3 is made up of 15 amino acids. CDR1 SGHRS and CDR2 YFSETQ come from the germline V gene. The CDR3, as DNA: TGCGCCAGCAGCATGGACAGGGGAAGGACCGGGGAGCTGTTTTTT. The encoded protein is CASSMDRGRTGELFF. Using reference TRBV5-1 and TRBJ2-2 for the parts outside the CDR3, the full variable domain is KAGVTQTPRYLIKTRGQQVTLSCSPISGHRSVSWYQQTPGQGLQFLFEYFSETQRNKGNFPGRFSGRQFSNSRSEMNVSTLELGDSALYLCASSMDRGRTGELFFGEGSRLTVL.

This clone was seen a few times. This chain uses TRBV5-1 with TRBJ2-5; 8 bases are shared with TRBD1. J was trimmed by 2 bases and V by 5 bases; bases with no gene match: 8. CDR1 is SGHRS, CDR2 YFSETQ, per germline. This CDR3 comprises 15 residues. CDR3 region: CASRGQGSLQETQYF. CDR3 in DNA: TGCGCCAGCAGAGGACAGGGTAGCCTTCAAGAGACCCAGTACTTC.